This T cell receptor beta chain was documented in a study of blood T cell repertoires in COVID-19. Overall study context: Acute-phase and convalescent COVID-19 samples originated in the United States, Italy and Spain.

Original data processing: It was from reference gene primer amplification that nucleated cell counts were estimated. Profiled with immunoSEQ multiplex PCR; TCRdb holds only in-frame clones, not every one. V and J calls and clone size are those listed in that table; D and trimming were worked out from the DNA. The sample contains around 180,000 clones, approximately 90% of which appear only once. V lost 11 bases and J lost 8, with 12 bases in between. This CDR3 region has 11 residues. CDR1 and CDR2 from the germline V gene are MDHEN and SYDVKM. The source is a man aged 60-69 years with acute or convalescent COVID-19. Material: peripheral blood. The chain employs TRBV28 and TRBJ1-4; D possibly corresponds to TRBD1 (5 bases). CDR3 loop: CAASRGEKLFF. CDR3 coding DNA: TGTGCCGCATCCCGGGGGGAAAAACTGTTTTTT.